This TCR beta chain was sequenced for a study of T cells in Graves' hyperthyroidism and ophthalmopathy. RNA transcripts were the template for amplifying TCR beta CDR3 regions. When the TCR CDR3 underwent first-round RT-PCR, the HTBI primer set was used. Using its own MiXCR run on the multiplex PCR reads, TCRdb lists one record per CDR3 protein. Among some 360,000 distinct CDR3 sequences listed, roughly 14% were seen once. Comment on this clonotype: Its antigen is unidentified.

Study results and caveats: Blood shared most expanded thyroid clonotypes above 0.001.

The origin of this receptor is a woman aged 60-75 years with Graves' hyperthyroidism. The sequenced sample was blood.

As DNA, the CDR3 is TGTGCCAGCAGCCAAGAAGCAAGGCAGGGAAGCACTGAAGCTTTCTTT. Translating it yields CASSQEARQGSTEAFF. The V and J genes are TRBV4-2 and TRBJ1-1, with D maybe TRBD1 (5 bases). The CDR3 sequence is 16 residues long. Between the trimmed V and J ends, which lost 0 bases and 4 bases, there was a span of 15 bases. Germline loops: CDR1 LGHNA, CDR2 YNFKEQ.